The source of this T cell receptor beta chain is a study of CD8+ T cells in alopecia areata listed by TCRdb under 2018. In terms of the full investigation: The treated patients took part in an open-label pilot trial in which moderate-to-severe alopecia areata was treated with oral tofacitinib at 5 to 10 mg twice daily. Patients stayed on tofacitinib for 6 to 18 months and then had 6 months of follow-up off drug so that delayed response and recurrence could be assessed. In treated patients, disease severity was measured using the SALT score, which gives the percentage of scalp surface area affected. The study used high-throughput TCRbeta sequencing to examine T cell clonal expansion in alopecia areata, in both the C3H/HeJ mouse model and human patients. Scalp tissue and sorted CD4+ and CD8+ peripheral blood T cells from patchy and totalis/universalis alopecia areata patients and from healthy controls were covered by human TCRbeta sequencing. Tofacitinib-treated patients had biopsies at baseline and at 4 and 24 weeks of treatment, with a later scalp biopsy in several patients. Clonality in the scalp was compared among normal scalp (n=4), patchy alopecia areata scalp (n=8), and alopecia totalis/universalis scalp (n=8). The RNA source kit depended on sample type: the PAXgene miRNA kit for fixed scalp, the miRNeasy kit for PBMCs, and the RNeasy kit for mouse skin. TCRbeta CDR3 regions were amplified by immunoSEQ multiplex PCR using 35 Vbeta forward and 13 Jbeta reverse primers.

General findings and caveats noted by the study authors: Compared with normal scalp, lesional scalp, particularly in alopecia totalis/universalis, had higher clonality and more expanded CD8+ clones, which suggests antigenic drive. During tofacitinib treatment, many expanded lesional clones stuck around in both scalp and blood, and this persistence may partly explain why relapse happens after treatment is stopped. Resident alphabeta T cells in normal human skin are also sequenced, complicating scalp TCR repertoire analysis, unlike mouse skin dominated by gammadelta T cells. Compared with mice, TCR sequences shared between patients were less clear, possibly partly because of HLA diversity across the patient population. Because the treated cohort was small and had only one nonresponder, larger studies are needed to examine links between baseline CD8+ expansion and response. Scalp clonality and the number of expanded CD8+ clones among the top 100 scalp clones were significantly decreased by tofacitinib.

Comments on this clone: Its antigen specificity is not known. No clone much larger than this one lies a single base away; base qualities are absent.

From its cysteine to its phenylalanine, the CDR3 spans 15 amino acids. The only DNA kept is the CDR3, 45 bases in frame from the first base. The germline V gene supplies CDR1 KGHSH and CDR2 LQKENI. V lost 6 bases and J lost 5 bases, and the count of bases not matched to a germline gene is 10. Preparation of the library involved the immunoSEQ multiplex PCR assay. RNA was extracted from all samples and reverse transcribed into cDNA as template for TCR sequencing. First-strand cDNA was synthesized using SuperScript III with a 2:1 mix of oligo-dT and random hexamers. A synthetic immune receptor repertoire was used to assess amplification bias, and residual bias was removed computationally. Per the original workflow: Raw reads were preprocessed to remove errors, and CDR3 was defined according to IMGT conventions as the region from the conserved cysteine to phenylalanine. Clonality was calculated as 1 minus Shannon entropy normalized by log2 of the number of productive unique TCRs. CD4 or CD8 identity of scalp clones was inferred by cross-referencing scalp TCRbeta sequences with sorted blood CD4 and CD8 repertoires. TCRdb limited this immuneACCESS table to in-frame rearrangements with V and J called. A share of clones is missing; checked studies link under half to unresolved V genes, and the rest is unexplained. V, J and clone size are taken as reported in that table, and D and trimming were inferred from the DNA itself. For this sample there are 150,000 to 200,000 clones; roughly 60% appear just once. The ten largest account for 1% of the sample.

This specimen's time point label, interpreted: about 25 weeks on oral tofacitinib. This sample's treatment or condition label indicates: oral pan-JAK inhibitor, 5-10 mg twice daily. Lesional scalp punch biopsies and peripheral blood were collected from alopecia areata patients. PBMCs were isolated by density centrifugation and stained for CD3, CD4 and CD8, and CD4+ and CD8+ T cells were sorted on a FACSAria. The rearranged segments are TRBV18 and TRBJ1-2, and 9 bases in between align with TRBD1. The sequence was obtained from a human donor with alopecia areata. The sample in question was CD4+ T cells sorted from blood, obtained at week 24, from a patient treated with tofacitinib. The nucleotides are TGTGCCAGCTCCGCGAGACAGGGGGATCCTTATGGCTACACCTTC. Its amino acids are CASSARQGDPYGYTF. Joined to the reference TRBV18 and TRBJ1-2 proteins, this CDR3 gives the full variable domain: NAGVMQNPRHLVRRRGQEARLRCSPMKGHSHVYWYRQLPEEGLKFMVYLQKENIIDESGMPKERFSAEFPKEGPSILRIQQVVRGDSAAYFCASSARQGDPYGYTFGSGTRLTVV.